Reported below is one T cell receptor (beta chain). A much bigger clone sits one base away, suggesting this may be a read error. Unique molecular identifiers (one per individual cDNA molecule) were attached. A single record per CDR3 protein comes from TCRdb applying MiXCR to the 5' RACE reads. The sample shows under 60,000 distinct CDR3 sequences, approximately 10% of them seen only once. The entry originates in a study of early T cells in non-severe SARS-CoV-2 infection. Germline lookup yields CDR1 SGHRS and CDR2 YFSETQ. This CDR3 spans 15 amino acids. The sequenced sample was whole blood. The chain is built from TRBV5-1 and TRBJ1-2; the D is unclear. This receptor was obtained from an adult who was a healthcare worker with PCR-confirmed SARS-CoV-2 infection or an uninfected control (not recorded which). The CDR3 sequence is CASSLGQAANYGCTF. CDR3 in DNA: TGCGCCAGCAGCTTGGGGCAGGCCGCTAACTATGGCTGCACCTTC.